The 9 T cell receptor beta chains presented below share a single source sample, sequenced in a study of beta chain features in type 1 diabetes. Expressed TCRB transcripts were sequenced because the entire RNA isolate underwent reverse transcription. Produced via immunoSEQ multiplex PCR; TCRdb's table is partial and in-frame only. The repertoire consists of a few hundred thousand clones, with about 15% occurring once and the leading ten covering approximately 0.019%. The sample was naive CD4+ T cells from blood. These receptors originate from a woman between 18 and 29 years old in good health.

The rearrangement links TRBV18 to TRBJ1-4; TRBD1 matches at 8 bases. Germline CDR1 KGHSH, CDR2 LQKENI. Unmatched junction bases numbered 0, after V lost 6 bases and J lost 0 bases. The length of the CDR3 is 14 residues. The CDR3 DNA sequence: TGTGCCAGCTCGGGACAGGCAACTAATGAAAAACTGTTTTTT. Its translation is CASSGQATNEKLFF.

The chain is built from TRBV2 and TRBJ2-5; possible D gene TRBD2, 6 bases. Germline V gene lookup returns CDR1 SNHLY and CDR2 FYNNEI. This CDR3 contains 15 residues. Trimming shortened V by 3 bases and J by 5 bases, and 16 bases separated the two germline ends. CDR3: CASSEDQGLGETQYF. Written as DNA, the CDR3 is TGTGCCAGCAGTGAGGATCAGGGACTCGGGGAGACCCAGTACTTC.

This sequence joins TRBV6-5 and TRBJ2-5, with 10 bases identical to TRBD2. The CDR3 totals 15 residues. CDR1 and CDR2 from the germline V gene are MNHEY and SVGAGI. J lost 6 bases, V lost 4 bases, and 8 bases had no gene match. Here the CDR3 DNA reads TGTGCCAGCAGTTTCAGCGGGAGGGCCTTGAAGACCCAGTACTTC. This encodes CASSFSGRALKTQYF.

This clone has a handful of counts. V and J are TRBV2 and TRBJ2-1; 8 bases match TRBD1. The CDR3 has 13 residues. Germline V lookup: CDR1 SNHLY, CDR2 FYNNEI. V shed 6 bases and J 5 bases; nucleotides not matched to a gene: 3. CDR3 region: CASRVDRDNEQFF. CDR3 in DNA: TGTGCCAGCAGGGTGGACAGGGACAATGAGCAGTTCTTC.

This clone showed up just a few times. This sequence joins TRBV19 and TRBJ2-1, with TRBD2 as a possible D gene (6 bases). CDR1 and CDR2 from the germline V gene are LNHDA and SQIVND (reference sequence). The CDR3 is 15 amino acids. The V and J ends lost 4 bases and 5 bases respectively, with 15 bases between them. The CDR3 DNA sequence: TGTGCCAGTAGTACACTAGTGGCGGGAAACAATGAGCAGTTCTTC. Translated, it gives CASSTLVAGNNEQFF.

The genes are TRBV19 and TRBJ2-7, with D perhaps matching TRBD2 (6 bases). Germline V gene data show CDR1 as LNHDA and CDR2 as SQIVND (reference sequence). Trimming stripped 6 bases from V and 1 base from J, with 13 bases between. The CDR3 covers 14 residues. The chain's CDR3 is CASSRGTVSYEQYF. Written as DNA, the CDR3 is TGTGCCAGTAGCCGGGGGACGGTTTCCTACGAGCAGTACTTC.

This clone was counted only a few times. The chain joins TRBV30 to TRBJ2-1, with a possible D match to TRBD1 (6 bases). The germline V gene encodes CDR1 GTSNPN and CDR2 SVGIG (reference sequence). V was cut by 3 bases and J by 12 bases, with 12 bases left in between. The CDR3 length is 11 residues. Here the CDR3 DNA reads TGTGCCTGGAGGGACAGCCAGTTGCAGTTCTTC. Its translation is CAWRDSQLQFF.

This chain connects TRBV27 to TRBJ2-3, with D possibly TRBD1 on 6 matching bases. CDR3 length equals 12 residues. Germline V gene lookup returns CDR1 MNHEY and CDR2 SMNVEV (reference sequence). V lost 6 bases and J lost 3, with 7 bases in between. The CDR3: CASSRGTDTQYF. In nucleotides, the CDR3 is TGTGCCAGCAGCAGGGGTACAGATACGCAGTATTTT.

J is TRBJ2-7 and V is TRBV2; 7 bases match TRBD1. From germline, CDR1 is SNHLY and CDR2 FYNNEI. The CDR3 runs to 15 residues. The ends lost 5 bases at V and 0 bases at J; junction bases unmatched: 7. For the CDR3, the DNA is TGTGCCAGCAGTAATACCGGGACAGTCTCCTACGAGCAGTACTTC. Amino acids: CASSNTGTVSYEQYF.